These 20 T cell receptor beta chains were all obtained from the same sample, sequenced in a study of blood T cell repertoires in COVID-19. The data were produced by immunoSEQ multiplex PCR, yet TCRdb's version contains in-frame clones alone and is incomplete. This table holds about 260,000 clones, 70% to 90% found once. The sample was peripheral blood. The source is a man aged 25-40 years with active or convalescent COVID-19.

This chain joins TRBV4-1 and TRBJ1-2; tentatively, D is TRBD1 (6 bases). The CDR3 extends over 17 amino acids. Per the germline V gene, CDR1 is MGHRA and CDR2 is YSYEKL. V lost 4 bases and J lost 1, with 19 bases in between. In DNA, the CDR3 is TGCGCCAGCAGCCGACCAGCTCCGGGGGGCCATAACTATGGCTACACCTTC. Its translation: CASSRPAPGGHNYGYTF.

This sequence joins TRBV7-3 and TRBJ1-1; D is possibly TRBD1 (5 bases). The CDR3 sequence is 13 residues long. Trimming stripped 5 bases from V and 5 bases from J, with 12 bases between. Germline V gene lookup returns CDR1 SGHTA and CDR2 FQGTGA. As DNA, the CDR3 is TGTGCCAGCAGCCTCCTGGGGGGGACTGAAGCTTTCTTT. Protein product: CASSLLGGTEAFF.

The sample holds one count of this clone. This chain links TRBV4-1 with TRBJ1-2; 10 bases agree with TRBD1. CDR3 length: 18 residues. The V gene end was trimmed by 1 base and the J gene end by 2 bases; junction bases not matched to a gene: 10. CDR1 MGHRA and CDR2 YSYEKL come from the germline V gene. The DNA of the CDR3 is TGCGCCAGCAGCCAAGCCCCCCAGACAGGGGGCCAAAACTATGGCTACACCTTC. Protein: CASSQAPQTGGQNYGYTF.

The CDR3 loop reads CASSIQGAGVNEQFF. CDR3 in DNA: TGTGCCAGTAGTATACAGGGGGCTGGGGTAAATGAGCAGTTCTTC. The chain employs TRBV19 and TRBJ2-1, with TRBD1 matching over 8 bases. V dropped 2 bases and J dropped 7; count of bases not matched to a gene: 7. CDR1 and CDR2 (germline): LNHDA, SQIVND (reference sequence). The CDR3 spans 15 residues.

This chain joins TRBV19 and TRBJ2-6, with unresolved D. CDR1 is LNHDA and CDR2 is SQIVND in the germline V gene (reference sequence). The germline V and J ends were trimmed by 3 bases and 0 bases, with 15 bases remaining between them. The length of the CDR3 is 18 residues. This CDR3 reads CASSILAADISGANVLTF. The CDR3 nucleotides are TGTGCCAGTAGTATTCTTGCGGCAGATATCTCTGGGGCCAACGTCCTGACTTTC.

This chain joins TRBV9 and TRBJ2-4, with 9 bases matching TRBD1. The CDR3 sequence is 15 residues long. Germline lookup yields CDR1 SGDLS and CDR2 YYNGEE. Trimming at V came to 3 bases and at J to 6 bases, leaving 7 bases not matched to a gene. In DNA form, the CDR3 reads TGTGCCAGCAGCGCTATCCCGGACAGGGGAAACATTCAGTACTTC. Its translation is CASSAIPDRGNIQYF.

The chain links TRBV5-4 to TRBJ1-4; TRBD1 aligns across 7 bases. V lost 3 bases and J lost 0; bases outside the gene matches: 8. This CDR3 has 17 residues. The germline V gene has CDR1 SGHNT and CDR2 YYREEE (reference sequence). The CDR3 nucleotides are TGTGCCAGCAGCTGGAGACAGGGATTCGCAACTAATGAAAAACTGTTTTTT. It encodes CASSWRQGFATNEKLFF.

The V and J genes are TRBV2 and TRBJ1-5; a possible D gene is TRBD1 (5 bases). Per germline, CDR1 SNHLY and CDR2 FYNNEI. This CDR3 region has 12 residues. The V gene lost 6 bases and the J gene lost 7 bases, with 10 bases spanning the gap. The chain's CDR3 is CASRGRAQPQHF. The DNA for the CDR3 is TGTGCCAGCAGAGGCAGGGCCCAGCCCCAGCATTTT.

The chain uses TRBV7-8 and TRBJ2-1; 14 positions agree with TRBD2. This CDR3 spans 18 amino acids. Germline assignment: CDR1 SGHVS and CDR2 FQNEAQ. J lost 1 base, V lost 5 bases, and 7 bases had no gene match. CDR3 loop: CASSLTGTSGGSYNEQFF. In nucleotides, the CDR3 is TGTGCCAGCAGCCTTACCGGGACTAGCGGGGGTTCCTACAATGAGCAGTTCTTC.

The J gene is TRBJ2-1, the V gene TRBV5-1, with D possibly TRBD2 on 7 matching bases. The CDR3 contains 15 residues. V dropped 1 base and J dropped 5 bases, with 13 bases sitting between them. Germline lookup yields CDR1 SGHRS and CDR2 YFSETQ. The CDR3 sequence: CASSLNGGPDNEQFF. The CDR3 DNA is TGCGCCAGCAGCTTGAACGGGGGGCCCGACAATGAGCAGTTCTTC.

The gene calls are TRBV7-2 and TRBJ2-7, with 9 bases that match TRBD1. Germline CDR1 SGHTA, CDR2 FQGNSA. V was pared by 4 bases and J by 4 bases, with 8 bases of the junction left unmatched. The CDR3 is 15 amino acids. The CDR3 bases are TGTGCCAGCAGCTCTCAGGACAGGGGAGAATACGAGCAGTACTTC. Its protein is CASSSQDRGEYEQYF.

The rearrangement joins TRBV19 to TRBJ2-2; tentatively, D is TRBD2 (5 bases). V dropped 6 bases and J dropped 0 bases, with 17 bases sitting between them. Germline V gives CDR1 LNHDA, CDR2 SQIVND (reference sequence). The CDR3 loop spans 17 amino acids. The CDR3 DNA is TGTGCCAGTAGAATGGGGAGAGTGAACGCGAACACCGGGGAGCTGTTTTTT. This encodes CASRMGRVNANTGELFF. Together with reference TRBV19 and TRBJ2-2, the CDR3 gives the full variable domain: DGGITQSPKYLFRKEGQNVTLSCEQNLNHDAMYWYRQDPGQGLRLIYYSQIVNDFQKGDIAEGYSVSREKKESFPLTVTSAQKNPTAFYLCASRMGRVNANTGELFFGEGSRLTVL.

The genes are TRBV19 and TRBJ2-3; 10 bases fit TRBD2. There are 18 residues in the CDR3. The V gene's germline CDR1 is LNHDA and CDR2 SQIVND (reference sequence). After removal of 5 bases from V and 6 bases from J, the junction contained 17 bases not matched to a gene. The CDR3 DNA reads as TGTGCCAGTAGTGGGACGACTAGCGGGTTACACTCCGGGGATACGCAGTATTTT. Amino acids: CASSGTTSGLHSGDTQYF.

This clone was picked up a small number of times. The rearrangement uses TRBV14 and TRBJ2-1, with TRBD2 matching over 8 bases. Germline V gene lookup returns CDR1 SGHDN and CDR2 FVKESK. The V and J ends lost 4 bases and 9 bases, in that order; junction bases with no gene match: 5. The CDR3 extends over 13 amino acids. The CDR3 reads CASSPGGQSEQFF. DNA of the CDR3: TGTGCCAGCAGCCCGGGGGGGCAGAGTGAGCAGTTCTTC.

The chain is built from TRBV11-2 and TRBJ1-1; D is perhaps TRBD1 (5 bases). Germline loops: CDR1 SGHAT, CDR2 FQNNGV. CDR3 length equals 16 residues. The germline V and J ends were trimmed by 6 bases and 1 base, with 18 bases remaining between them. As DNA, the CDR3 is TGTGCCAGCAGGTCACCCTTCCGGACACCGAACACTGAAGCTTTCTTT. This translates into CASRSPFRTPNTEAFF. Drawing the rest from reference TRBV11-2 and TRBJ1-1, the complete variable domain is EAGVAQSPRYKIIEKRQSVAFWCNPISGHATLYWYQQILGQGPKLLIQFQNNGVVDDSQLPKDRFSAERLKGVDSTLKIQPAKLEDSAVYLCASRSPFRTPNTEAFFGQGTRLTVV.

This chain joins TRBV4-3 and TRBJ2-1, with 10 bases matching TRBD2. CDR1 is LGHNA and CDR2 is YSLEER in the germline V gene. CDR3 size: 17 residues. The J segment lost 5 bases and the V segment lost 3 bases, leaving 10 bases of the junction unmatched. The chain's CDR3 is CASSQSHSGGRHNEQFF. In DNA, the CDR3 is TGCGCCAGCAGCCAGTCTCATAGCGGGGGGAGACACAATGAGCAGTTCTTC.

V usage is TRBV3-1 (or the pseudogene TRBV3-2) and J usage is TRBJ1-1; D gene unclear. CDR3 length: 15 amino acids. Per germline, CDR1 LGHDT and CDR2 YNNKEL (reference sequence). Trimming stripped 8 bases from V and 0 bases from J, with 16 bases between. This CDR3 reads CASRSRPSMNTEAFF. The CDR3 bases are TGTGCCAGCCGGTCGAGGCCAAGTATGAACACTGAAGCTTTCTTT.

The CDR3 protein is CASSQPRTGIDGYTF. The CDR3 coding sequence is TGCGCCAGCAGCCAACCCCGGACAGGGATCGATGGCTACACCTTC. This chain uses TRBV4-1 with TRBJ1-2, with 8 bases matching TRBD1. The ends lost 2 bases at V and 6 bases at J; junction bases unmatched: 8. The CDR3 runs to 15 residues. Germline CDR1 MGHRA, CDR2 YSYEKL.

A note on this clone: One end of the junction fails to match germline, which may point to a read error. J is TRBJ1-5 and V is TRBV5-1; no clear D. This CDR3 spans 15 amino acids. Germline loops: CDR1 SGHRS, CDR2 YFSETQ. The CDR3 spells CSSSAGGETNQPQHF. CDR3 DNA: TGCTCCAGCAGCGCGGGCGGGGAAACCAATCAGCCCCAGCATTTT.

V is TRBV9 and J is TRBJ1-1, with D tentatively TRBD1 (6 bases). Trimming took off 0 bases at V and 3 bases at J, with 9 bases between the two ends. This CDR3 contains 14 residues. Looked up from germline, CDR1 is SGDLS and CDR2 is YYNGEE. This chain's CDR3 is CASSVEKGDTEAFF. The CDR3 DNA is TGTGCCAGCAGCGTAGAGAAGGGGGACACTGAAGCTTTCTTT.